The entry that follows covers one T cell receptor beta chain sequence. Its antigen is not identified. Produced via immunoSEQ multiplex PCR; TCRdb's table is partial and in-frame only. The sample has 110,000 to 150,000 clones; about nine tenths are singletons. V was cut by 7 bases and J by 7 bases, with 14 bases left in between. The CDR3 extends over 12 amino acids. Germline V gene lookup returns CDR1 SNHLY and CDR2 FYNNEI. The data were obtained in a study of cytomegalovirus exposure and HLA in healthy donors. About the study: The same platform was used for the roughly 130 validation repertoires as for the 666 first-cohort repertoires, as reported in a later analysis.

From the roughly 110-subject validation cohort, which was separate from the roughly 670-subject first cohort, the donors were drawn. Study-wide points: 164 TCR beta chains were listed as cytomegalovirus-associated. For cytomegalovirus status, the classifier reportedly gave diagnoses with high specificity and sensitivity.

This sequence joins TRBV2 and TRBJ2-7, with unresolved D. Sequenced material: PBMCs. The TCR originated in a woman aged 25 to 39 in good health and CMV-seropositive. This CDR3 is CASITPLKEQYF. The CDR3 coding sequence is TGTGCCAGCATCACCCCGCTAAAAGAGCAGTACTTC.